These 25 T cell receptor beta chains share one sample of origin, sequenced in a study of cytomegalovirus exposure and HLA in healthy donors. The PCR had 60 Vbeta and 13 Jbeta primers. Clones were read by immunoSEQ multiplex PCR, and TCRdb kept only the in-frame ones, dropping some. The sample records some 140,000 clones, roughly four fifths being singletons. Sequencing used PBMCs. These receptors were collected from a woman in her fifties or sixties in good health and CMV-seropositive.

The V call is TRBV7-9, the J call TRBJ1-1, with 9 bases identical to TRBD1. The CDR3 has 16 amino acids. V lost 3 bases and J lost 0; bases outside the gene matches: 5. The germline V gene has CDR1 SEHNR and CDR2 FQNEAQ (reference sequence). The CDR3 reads CASSFRDRAMNTEAFF. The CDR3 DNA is TGTGCCAGCAGCTTCCGGGACAGGGCGATGAACACTGAAGCTTTCTTT.

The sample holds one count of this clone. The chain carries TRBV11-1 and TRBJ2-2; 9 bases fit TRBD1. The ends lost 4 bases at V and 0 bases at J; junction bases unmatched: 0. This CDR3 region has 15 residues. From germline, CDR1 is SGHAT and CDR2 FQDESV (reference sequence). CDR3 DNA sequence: TGTGCCAGCAGCTGGGACAGGGCGAACACCGGGGAGCTGTTTTTT. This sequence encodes CASSWDRANTGELFF.

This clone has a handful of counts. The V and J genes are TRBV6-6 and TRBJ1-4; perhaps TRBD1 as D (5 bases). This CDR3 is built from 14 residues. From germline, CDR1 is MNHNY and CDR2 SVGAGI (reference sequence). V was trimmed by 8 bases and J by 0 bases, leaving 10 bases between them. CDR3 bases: TGTGCCAGCGGACAACCTGCAACTAATGAAAAACTGTTTTTT. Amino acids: CASGQPATNEKLFF.

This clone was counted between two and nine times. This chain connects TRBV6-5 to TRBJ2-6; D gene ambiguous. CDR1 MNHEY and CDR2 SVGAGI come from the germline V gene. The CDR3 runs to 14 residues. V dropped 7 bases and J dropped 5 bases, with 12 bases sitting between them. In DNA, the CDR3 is TGTGCCAGCACCGCCGGTAATTGGGCCAACGTCCTGACTTTC. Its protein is CASTAGNWANVLTF.

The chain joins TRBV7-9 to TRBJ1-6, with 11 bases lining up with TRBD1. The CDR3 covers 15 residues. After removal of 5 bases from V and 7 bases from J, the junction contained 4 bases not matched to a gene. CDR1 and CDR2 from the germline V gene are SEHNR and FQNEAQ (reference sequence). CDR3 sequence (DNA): TGTGCCAGCAGCCAGGGACAGGGGGGAAATTCACCCCTCCACTTT. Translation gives CASSQGQGGNSPLHF.

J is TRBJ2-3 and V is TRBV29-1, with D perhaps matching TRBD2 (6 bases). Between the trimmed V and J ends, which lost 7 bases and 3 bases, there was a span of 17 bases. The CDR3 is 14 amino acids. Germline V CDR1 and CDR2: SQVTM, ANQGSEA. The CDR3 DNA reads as TGCAGCGGGGGGACTTACCACATGACAGATACGCAGTATTTT. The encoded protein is CSGGTYHMTDTQYF.

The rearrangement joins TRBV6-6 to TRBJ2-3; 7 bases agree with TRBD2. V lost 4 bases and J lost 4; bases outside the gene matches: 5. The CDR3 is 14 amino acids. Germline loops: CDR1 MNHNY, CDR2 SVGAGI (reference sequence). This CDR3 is CASSWVGGSDTQYF. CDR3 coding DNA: TGTGCCAGCAGTTGGGTCGGGGGGTCAGATACGCAGTATTTT.

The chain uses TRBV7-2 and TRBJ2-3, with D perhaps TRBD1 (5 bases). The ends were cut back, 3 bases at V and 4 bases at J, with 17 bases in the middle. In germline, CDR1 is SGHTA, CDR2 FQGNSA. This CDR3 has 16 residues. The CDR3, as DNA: TGTGCCAGCAGCTTTGTAATAGTAGGGGCCCCAGATACGCAGTATTTT. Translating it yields CASSFVIVGAPDTQYF.

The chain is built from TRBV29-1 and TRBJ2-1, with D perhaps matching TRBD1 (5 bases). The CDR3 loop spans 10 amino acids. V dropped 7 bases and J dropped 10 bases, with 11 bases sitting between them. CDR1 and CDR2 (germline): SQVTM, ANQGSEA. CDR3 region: CSGQIQEQFF. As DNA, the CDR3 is TGCAGCGGACAGATTCAGGAGCAGTTCTTC.

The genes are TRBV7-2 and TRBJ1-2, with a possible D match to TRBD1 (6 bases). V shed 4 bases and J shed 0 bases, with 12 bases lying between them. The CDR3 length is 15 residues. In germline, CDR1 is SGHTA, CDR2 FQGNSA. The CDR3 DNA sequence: TGTGCCAGCAGCTACGCTAGGGACACTAACTATGGCTACACCTTC. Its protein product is CASSYARDTNYGYTF.

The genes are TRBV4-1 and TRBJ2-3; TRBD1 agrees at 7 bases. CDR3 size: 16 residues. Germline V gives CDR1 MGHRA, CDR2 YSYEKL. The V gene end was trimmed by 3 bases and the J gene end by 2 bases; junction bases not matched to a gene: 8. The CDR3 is CASSQDRIPSTDTQYF. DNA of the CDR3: TGCGCCAGCAGCCAGGACAGGATTCCGTCCACAGATACGCAGTATTTT.

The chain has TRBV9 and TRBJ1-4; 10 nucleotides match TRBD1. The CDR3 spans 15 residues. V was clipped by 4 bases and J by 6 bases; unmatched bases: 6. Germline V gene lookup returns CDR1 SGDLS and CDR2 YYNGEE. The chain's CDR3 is CASSPPDRGDEKLFF. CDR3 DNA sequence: TGTGCCAGCAGCCCCCCGGACAGGGGGGATGAAAAACTGTTTTTT.

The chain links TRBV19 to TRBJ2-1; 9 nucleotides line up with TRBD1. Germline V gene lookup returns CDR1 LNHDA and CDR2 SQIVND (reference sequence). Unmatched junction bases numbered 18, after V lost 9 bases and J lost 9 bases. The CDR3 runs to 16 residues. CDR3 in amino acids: CASGQGLSPSLSEQFF. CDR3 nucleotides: TGTGCCAGCGGACAGGGGCTCTCCCCGTCTCTCTCTGAGCAGTTCTTC.

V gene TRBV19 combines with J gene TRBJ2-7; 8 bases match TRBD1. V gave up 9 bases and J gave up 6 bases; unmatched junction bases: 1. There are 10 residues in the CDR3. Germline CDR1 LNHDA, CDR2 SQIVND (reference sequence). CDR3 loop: CASGQGEQYF. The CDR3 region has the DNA TGTGCCAGCGGACAGGGCGAGCAGTACTTC.

CDR3 DNA sequence: TGTGCCTGGGGGAGAGGAGTGGGCTTTAATGAAAAACTGTTTTTT. Its translation: CAWGRGVGFNEKLFF. The chain employs TRBV30 and TRBJ1-4; D uncertain. V was pared by 5 bases and J by 4 bases, with 17 bases between. This CDR3 contains 15 residues. Germline CDR1 GTSNPN, CDR2 SVGIG (reference sequence).

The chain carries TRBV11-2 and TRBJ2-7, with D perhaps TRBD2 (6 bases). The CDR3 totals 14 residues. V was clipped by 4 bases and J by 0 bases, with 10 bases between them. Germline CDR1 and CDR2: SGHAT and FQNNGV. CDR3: CASSWDLPSYEQYF. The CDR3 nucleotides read TGTGCCAGCAGCTGGGACTTGCCCTCCTACGAGCAGTACTTC.

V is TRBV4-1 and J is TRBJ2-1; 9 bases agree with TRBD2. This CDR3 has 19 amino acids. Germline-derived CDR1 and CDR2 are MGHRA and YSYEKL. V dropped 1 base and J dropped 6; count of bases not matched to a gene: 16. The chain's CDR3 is CASSQGVAGVSREPNEQFF. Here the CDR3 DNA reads TGCGCCAGCAGCCAAGGGGTAGCGGGAGTCTCAAGGGAGCCCAATGAGCAGTTCTTC.

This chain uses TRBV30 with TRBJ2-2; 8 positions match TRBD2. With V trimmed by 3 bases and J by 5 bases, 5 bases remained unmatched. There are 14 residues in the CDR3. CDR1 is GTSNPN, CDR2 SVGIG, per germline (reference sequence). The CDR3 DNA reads TGTGCCTGGAGGTCGGCGGGAGGAACCGGGGAGCTGTTTTTT. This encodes CAWRSAGGTGELFF. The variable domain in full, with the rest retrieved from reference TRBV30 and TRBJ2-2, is SQTIHQWPATLVQPVGSPLSLECTVEGTSNPNLYWYRQAAGRGLQLLFYSVGIGQISSEVPQNLSASRPQDRQFILSSKKLLLSDSGFYLCAWRSAGGTGELFFGEGSRLTVL.

CDR3 sequence: CATSRGSSGRGQTQYF. The CDR3 DNA sequence: TGTGCCACCAGCAGGGGATCGAGCGGGAGAGGGCAGACCCAGTACTTC. This chain links TRBV15 with TRBJ2-5; TRBD2 aligns across 8 bases. Germline lookup yields CDR1 LNHNV and CDR2 YYDKDF (reference sequence). V shed 3 bases, J shed 6 bases, and the junction held 12 bases outside the gene matches. The CDR3 is made up of 16 amino acids.

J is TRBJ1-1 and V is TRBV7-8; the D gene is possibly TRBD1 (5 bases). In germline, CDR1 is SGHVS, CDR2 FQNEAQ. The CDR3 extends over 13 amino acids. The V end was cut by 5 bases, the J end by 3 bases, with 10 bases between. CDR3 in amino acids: CASSRTRDTEAFF. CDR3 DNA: TGTGCCAGCAGCCGGACAAGGGACACTGAAGCTTTCTTT.

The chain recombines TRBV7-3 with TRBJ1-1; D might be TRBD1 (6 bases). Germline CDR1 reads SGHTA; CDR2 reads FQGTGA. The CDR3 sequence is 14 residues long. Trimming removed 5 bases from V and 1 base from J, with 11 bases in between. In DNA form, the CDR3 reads TGTGCCAGCAGCCTCCAGGGGAAGAACACTGAAGCTTTCTTT. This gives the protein CASSLQGKNTEAFF.

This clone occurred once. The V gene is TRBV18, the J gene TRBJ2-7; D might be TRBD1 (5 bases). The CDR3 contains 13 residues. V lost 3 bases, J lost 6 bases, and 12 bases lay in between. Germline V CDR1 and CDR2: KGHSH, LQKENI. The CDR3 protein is CASSPQGSGEQYF. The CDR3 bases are TGTGCCAGCTCACCTCAGGGTTCGGGCGAGCAGTACTTC.

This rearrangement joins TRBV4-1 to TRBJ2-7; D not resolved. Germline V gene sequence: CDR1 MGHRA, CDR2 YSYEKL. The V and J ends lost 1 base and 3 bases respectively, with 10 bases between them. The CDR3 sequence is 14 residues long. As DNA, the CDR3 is TGCGCCAGCAGCCAAGGGCATGGAGACTACGAGCAGTACTTC. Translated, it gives CASSQGHGDYEQYF.

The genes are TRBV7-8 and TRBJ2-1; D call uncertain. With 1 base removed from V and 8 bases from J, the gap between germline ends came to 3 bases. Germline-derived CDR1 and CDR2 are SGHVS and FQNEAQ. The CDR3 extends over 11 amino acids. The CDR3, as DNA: TGTGCCAGCAGCTTAGTCGATGAGCAGTTCTTC. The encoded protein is CASSLVDEQFF.

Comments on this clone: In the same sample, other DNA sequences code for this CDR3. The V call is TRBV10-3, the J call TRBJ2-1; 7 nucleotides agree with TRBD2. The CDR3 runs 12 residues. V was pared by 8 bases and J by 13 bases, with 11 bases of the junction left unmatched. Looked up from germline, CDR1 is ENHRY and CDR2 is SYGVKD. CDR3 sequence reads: CAISFGEGAQFF. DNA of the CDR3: TGTGCCATCTCCTTCGGGGAGGGAGCACAGTTCTTC.